The next 21 T cell receptor beta chains were all read from a single sample in a study of T cell clonality in common variable immunodeficiency. The data were produced by immunoSEQ multiplex PCR, yet TCRdb's version contains in-frame clones alone and is incomplete. This sample carries some 28,000 clones and no singletons, and approximately 13% goes to the top ten. The sample consisted of peripheral blood mononuclear cells. The receptors stem from a person aged 18-70 years in good health.

This clone was observed many times. The read terminates 3 residues before the CDR3 end, so the remaining end is supplied by the germline J gene. The chain combines TRBV6-2 or TRBV6-3 with TRBJ2-2; TRBD1 matches at 7 bases. The CDR3 covers 13 residues. Germline V gives CDR1 MNHEY, CDR2 SVGEGT. The DNA read from the CDR3 is TGTGCCAGTGTCGACAGGGCGGTTCGAGAG. Translated, it gives CASVDRAVRE. The entire CDR3 protein is CASVDRAVRELFF.

This clone appeared many times. Read data end 3 residues before the CDR3 end; the end is taken from the germline J gene. This sequence joins TRBV7-2 and TRBJ2-2; no clear D gene. V was cut by 2 bases and J by 4 bases, with 11 bases left in between. The CDR3 sequence is 15 residues long. Germline CDR1 and CDR2: SGHTA and FQGNSA. The CDR3: CASSLTHSGTGELFF. CDR3 DNA, as far as it was read: TGTGCCAGCAGCTTAACACACTCAGGCACCGGGGAG.

There are many counts of this clone. Sequencing ends 3 residues short of the CDR3 end; the germline J gene provides the rest. The rearrangement joins TRBV20-1 to TRBJ1-5; D unresolved. There are 14 residues in the CDR3. The germline V and J ends were trimmed by 3 bases and 1 base, with 10 bases remaining between them. Germline assignment: CDR1 DFQATT and CDR2 SNEGSKA (reference sequence). The DNA read from the CDR3 is TGCAGTGCTAGTCCGGGGAGAAGCAATCAGCCC. It translates to CSASPGRSNQP. The whole CDR3 reads CSASPGRSNQPQHF.

The sample holds many counts of this clone. Sequencing ends 3 residues short of the CDR3 end; the germline J gene provides the rest. The chain carries TRBV5-5 and TRBJ2-7; TRBD1 matches at 7 bases. CDR1 SGHKS and CDR2 YYEKEE come from the germline V gene (reference sequence). CDR3 length: 15 residues. The trim removed 0 bases at V and 0 bases at J, leaving 3 bases unmatched. CDR3 in amino acids: CASSLGGGHSYEQYF. The sequenced part of the CDR3 DNA is TGTGCCAGCAGCTTGGGAGGGGGCCACTCCTACGAG.

This clone was seen ten or more times. The read ends 3 residues shy of where the CDR3 ends; the end is completed using the germline J gene. The chain joins TRBV13 to TRBJ2-1; 11 bases fit TRBD2. Per germline, CDR1 PRHDT and CDR2 FYEKMQ (reference sequence). The CDR3 sequence is 16 residues long. With 4 bases clipped from V and 6 bases from J, the junction kept 8 bases outside the gene matches. The covered CDR3 bases are TGTGCCAGCAGCTATTCTAGCGGGGGGACCATCAATGAG. This sequence encodes CASSYSSGGTINE. The entire CDR3 is CASSYSSGGTINEQFF.

This clone was detected many times. The sequenced part of the CDR3 DNA is TGTGCCTGGAGTCGGGGGTCGTCCGGGAATACAGGGGAGTATGGC. This sequence encodes CAWSRGSSGNTGEYG. The CDR3, in full, reads CAWSRGSSGNTGEYGYTF. This chain uses TRBV30 with TRBJ1-2; 7 bases map to TRBD1. The read comes to an end 3 residues before the CDR3 does, leaving the germline J gene to fill in the end. Per the germline V gene, CDR1 is GTSNPN and CDR2 is SVGIG (reference sequence). This CDR3 is 18 amino acids long. The trim removed 2 bases at V and 5 bases at J, leaving 20 bases unmatched.

As for this clone: Coverage ceases 3 residues before the CDR3 finishes, and the germline J gene fills in the end. This rearrangement joins TRBV10-2 to TRBJ2-3; D is undetermined. Germline CDR1 and CDR2: WSHSY and SAAADI. The CDR3 has 12 amino acids. With 10 bases removed from V and 0 bases from J, the gap between germline ends came to 8 bases. The part of the CDR3 DNA that was read is TGCGCCACCCGACACAGCACAGATACG. Translation: CATRHSTDT. The CDR3 as a whole reads CATRHSTDTQYF.

This clone was seen at least ten times. The part of the CDR3 DNA that was read is TGTGCCAGCAGCTTAGACGGACAGCTTAACTATGGC. This translates into CASSLDGQLNYG. In full, the CDR3 reads CASSLDGQLNYGYTF. The V and J genes are TRBV7-8 and TRBJ1-2; D perhaps matches TRBD1 (6 bases). The CDR3 goes on 3 residues after the read ends, and that part is filled in from the germline J gene. The CDR3 totals 15 residues. V was cut by 1 base and J by 1 base, with 10 bases left in between. Germline loops: CDR1 SGHVS, CDR2 FQNEAQ.

At least ten counts were recorded for this clone. Read sequence stops 3 residues before the CDR3 end, and the germline J gene provides the missing end. The chain is built from TRBV11-2 and TRBJ1-4; 7 nucleotides agree with TRBD1. Trimming cost V 1 base and J 6 bases; bases outside gene matches: 5. Germline lookup yields CDR1 SGHAT and CDR2 FQNNGV. The CDR3 consists of 15 residues. The CDR3 DNA, read in part, is TGTGCCAGCAGCTTAGGGGCAGGGGGGTATGAAAAA. It is translated as CASSLGAGGYEK. The whole CDR3 protein reads CASSLGAGGYEKLFF.

The table lists this clone with many counts. CDR3 amino acids: CASGRGQIYEQYF. The CDR3 DNA, read in part, is TGTGCCAGCGGTCGGGGACAGATCTACGAG. The V and J genes are TRBV6-2 or TRBV6-3 and TRBJ2-7, with 7 bases identical to TRBD1. Read sequence stops 3 residues before the CDR3 end, and the germline J gene provides the missing end. The CDR3 extends over 13 amino acids. V gave up 8 bases and J gave up 3 bases; unmatched junction bases: 7. In germline, CDR1 is MNHEY, CDR2 SVGEGT.

At least ten counts were recorded for this clone. The sequence runs out 3 residues before the end of the CDR3; the remainder is reconstructed from the germline J gene. The chain uses TRBV20-1 and TRBJ2-7; D not resolved. CDR3 length: 12 amino acids. The germline V gene encodes CDR1 DFQATT and CDR2 SNEGSKA (reference sequence). Trimming removed 4 bases at V and 1 base at J, with 8 bases between. This CDR3 is CSATLTSYEQYF. CDR3 DNA, as far as it was read: TGCAGTGCTACATTGACTTCCTACGAG.

This clone was observed many times. The read terminates 3 residues ahead of where the CDR3 ends, so the germline J gene completes it. This chain links TRBV5-8 with TRBJ1-2, with D maybe TRBD1 (6 bases). Trimming stripped 3 bases from V and 2 bases from J, with 14 bases between. The germline V gene encodes CDR1 SGHTS and CDR2 YDEGEE. The CDR3 contains 15 residues. CDR3 bases read: TGTGCCAGCAGCTGGGCCGGGACAAGAAACTATGGC. Its protein is CASSWAGTRNYG. The CDR3 reads in full as CASSWAGTRNYGYTF.

This clone was seen many times. The CDR3 bases that were read are TGTGCCAGCAGAGCCGTTGTGGGGGGACCATCAGAGACC. It translates to CASRAVVGGPSET. The complete CDR3 protein is CASRAVVGGPSETQYF. The J gene is TRBJ2-5, the V gene TRBV28; tentatively, D is TRBD2 (6 bases). Read data end 3 residues before the CDR3 end; the end is taken from the germline J gene. Germline V gene data show CDR1 as MDHEN and CDR2 as SYDVKM. With 6 bases removed from V and 4 bases from J, the gap between germline ends came to 21 bases. This CDR3 is 16 amino acids long.

This clone has a count of ten or more. Read data end 3 residues before the CDR3 end; the end is taken from the germline J gene. The chain uses TRBV2 and TRBJ2-3; tentative D call: TRBD2 (5 bases). This CDR3 contains 12 residues. Germline values: CDR1 SNHLY, CDR2 FYNNEI. The CDR3 DNA, read in part, is TGTGCCAGCAGTGAGGACTTCCCCTCG. It codes for CASSEDFPS. The CDR3 in full is CASSEDFPSQYF. Full variable domain (missing parts from reference TRBV2 and TRBJ2-3): EPEVTQTPSHQVTQMGQEVILRCVPISNHLYFYWYRQILGQKVEFLVSFYNNEISEKSEIFDDQFSVERPDGSNFTLKIRSTKLEDSAMYFCASSEDFPSQYFGPGTRLTVL.

This clone was seen ten or more times. Read data end 3 residues before the CDR3 end; the end is taken from the germline J gene. The rearrangement links TRBV5-1 to TRBJ1-2, with TRBD1 as a possible D gene (6 bases). Germline V gene data show CDR1 as SGHRS and CDR2 as YFSETQ. The V and J ends lost 7 bases and 2 bases respectively, with 18 bases between them. This CDR3 spans 15 amino acids. CDR3 residues: CASAPGGRGNYGYTF. Partial CDR3 DNA: TGCGCCAGCGCACCGGGAGGCAGGGGAAACTATGGC.

This clone was found many times. CDR3 amino acids: CASSGRGRLGGEKLFF. The sequenced part of the CDR3 DNA is TGTGCCAGCAGCGGCAGAGGGAGGCTGGGGGGTGAAAAA. The chain combines TRBV9 with TRBJ1-4, with TRBD1 as a possible D gene (5 bases). The read finishes 3 residues shy of the CDR3 end, and the germline J gene is used to complete it. Germline values: CDR1 SGDLS, CDR2 YYNGEE. Trimming left V 3 bases short and J 7 bases short, with 19 bases between. This CDR3 comprises 16 residues.

This clone came up many times. CDR3 DNA (partial): TGCAGTGCTAGAGACCCCCTAGCGGGGGGGGTGGCAGATACG. This encodes CSARDPLAGGVADT. The full CDR3 is CSARDPLAGGVADTQYF. The V and J genes are TRBV20-1 and TRBJ2-3; 12 nucleotides match TRBD2. The sequenced fragment ends 3 residues before the CDR3 boundary, so the rest is inferred from the germline J gene. The J segment lost 4 bases and the V segment lost 0 bases, leaving 8 bases of the junction unmatched. Germline-derived CDR1 and CDR2 are DFQATT and SNEGSKA (reference sequence). The CDR3 extends over 17 amino acids.

This clone was seen repeatedly, ten times or more. The missing CDR3 end, 3 residues past where the read stops, is filled in from the germline J gene. The chain combines TRBV5-1 with TRBJ2-6; TRBD2 matches at 7 bases. V lost 6 bases to trimming and J lost 0 bases; unmatched junction nucleotides: 0. Germline CDR1 and CDR2: SGHRS and YFSETQ. The CDR3 spans 14 residues. CDR3 DNA, as far as it was read: TGCGCCAGCACGGGGGGCTCTGGGGCCAACGTC. This sequence encodes CASTGGSGANV. The complete CDR3 reads CASTGGSGANVLTF.

This clone was observed at least ten times. Read data end 3 residues before the CDR3 end; the end is taken from the germline J gene. The chain employs TRBV5-4 and TRBJ2-5; 10 bases map to TRBD2. Per the germline V gene, CDR1 is SGHNT and CDR2 is YYREEE (reference sequence). The CDR3 spans 15 residues. V gave up 0 bases and J gave up 5 bases; unmatched junction bases: 4. CDR3: CASSLEAGGRETQYF. The DNA read from the CDR3 is TGTGCCAGCAGCTTGGAAGCGGGGGGGCGTGAGACC.

This clone was detected many times. The read comes to an end 3 residues before the CDR3 does, leaving the germline J gene to fill in the end. The V and J genes are TRBV20-1 and TRBJ2-2; the match to TRBD1 covers 7 bases. J was trimmed by 5 bases and V by 0 bases; bases with no gene match: 9. CDR3 length: 16 residues. Germline V gene lookup returns CDR1 DFQATT and CDR2 SNEGSKA (reference sequence). CDR3 protein: CSARDPTGMGTGELFF. The DNA read from the CDR3 is TGCAGTGCTAGAGACCCGACAGGGATGGGGACCGGGGAG.

This clone appeared many times. The read ends 3 residues early relative to the CDR3; the germline J gene fills the gap. V usage is TRBV2 and J usage is TRBJ1-5, with TRBD1 identical over 7 bases. V shed 5 bases, J shed 5 bases, and the junction held 6 bases outside the gene matches. The CDR3 consists of 14 residues. The germline CDR1 and CDR2 sequences are SNHLY and FYNNEI. The CDR3 bases that were read are TGTGCCAGCAGTTTAGGGGGCGCATATCAGCCC. Translating gives CASSLGGAYQP. The CDR3 as a whole reads CASSLGGAYQPQHF.